The following is a T cell receptor beta chain sequence with its context. The antigen is undetermined. The entry originates in a study of T cells in localized non-small cell lung cancer. The CDR3 is made up of 14 amino acids. Study observations and caveats: Turning up in adjacent lung were a median approximately 60 of the top 100 tumor clones. Among the tissues sampled, uninvolved adjacent lung had the highest T cell clonality, above tumor. Greater blood T cell density accompanied longer overall survival.

Using immunoSEQ multiplex PCR, the repertoire was profiled, and TCRdb retains in-frame clones only, with some absent. The sample carries approximately 10,000 clones, roughly 86% recorded once. The sequence was collected from an older female donor with stage II squamous cell lung carcinoma. The chain links TRBV23-1 to TRBJ2-2; D not certain. TRBV23-1 is an ORF for which the function is uncertain. The specimen was peripheral blood, collected before any cancer treatment. The chain's CDR3 is CAQPETPNTGELFF. DNA of the CDR3: TGCGCTCAGCCCGAGACACCGAACACCGGGGAGCTGTTTTTT.